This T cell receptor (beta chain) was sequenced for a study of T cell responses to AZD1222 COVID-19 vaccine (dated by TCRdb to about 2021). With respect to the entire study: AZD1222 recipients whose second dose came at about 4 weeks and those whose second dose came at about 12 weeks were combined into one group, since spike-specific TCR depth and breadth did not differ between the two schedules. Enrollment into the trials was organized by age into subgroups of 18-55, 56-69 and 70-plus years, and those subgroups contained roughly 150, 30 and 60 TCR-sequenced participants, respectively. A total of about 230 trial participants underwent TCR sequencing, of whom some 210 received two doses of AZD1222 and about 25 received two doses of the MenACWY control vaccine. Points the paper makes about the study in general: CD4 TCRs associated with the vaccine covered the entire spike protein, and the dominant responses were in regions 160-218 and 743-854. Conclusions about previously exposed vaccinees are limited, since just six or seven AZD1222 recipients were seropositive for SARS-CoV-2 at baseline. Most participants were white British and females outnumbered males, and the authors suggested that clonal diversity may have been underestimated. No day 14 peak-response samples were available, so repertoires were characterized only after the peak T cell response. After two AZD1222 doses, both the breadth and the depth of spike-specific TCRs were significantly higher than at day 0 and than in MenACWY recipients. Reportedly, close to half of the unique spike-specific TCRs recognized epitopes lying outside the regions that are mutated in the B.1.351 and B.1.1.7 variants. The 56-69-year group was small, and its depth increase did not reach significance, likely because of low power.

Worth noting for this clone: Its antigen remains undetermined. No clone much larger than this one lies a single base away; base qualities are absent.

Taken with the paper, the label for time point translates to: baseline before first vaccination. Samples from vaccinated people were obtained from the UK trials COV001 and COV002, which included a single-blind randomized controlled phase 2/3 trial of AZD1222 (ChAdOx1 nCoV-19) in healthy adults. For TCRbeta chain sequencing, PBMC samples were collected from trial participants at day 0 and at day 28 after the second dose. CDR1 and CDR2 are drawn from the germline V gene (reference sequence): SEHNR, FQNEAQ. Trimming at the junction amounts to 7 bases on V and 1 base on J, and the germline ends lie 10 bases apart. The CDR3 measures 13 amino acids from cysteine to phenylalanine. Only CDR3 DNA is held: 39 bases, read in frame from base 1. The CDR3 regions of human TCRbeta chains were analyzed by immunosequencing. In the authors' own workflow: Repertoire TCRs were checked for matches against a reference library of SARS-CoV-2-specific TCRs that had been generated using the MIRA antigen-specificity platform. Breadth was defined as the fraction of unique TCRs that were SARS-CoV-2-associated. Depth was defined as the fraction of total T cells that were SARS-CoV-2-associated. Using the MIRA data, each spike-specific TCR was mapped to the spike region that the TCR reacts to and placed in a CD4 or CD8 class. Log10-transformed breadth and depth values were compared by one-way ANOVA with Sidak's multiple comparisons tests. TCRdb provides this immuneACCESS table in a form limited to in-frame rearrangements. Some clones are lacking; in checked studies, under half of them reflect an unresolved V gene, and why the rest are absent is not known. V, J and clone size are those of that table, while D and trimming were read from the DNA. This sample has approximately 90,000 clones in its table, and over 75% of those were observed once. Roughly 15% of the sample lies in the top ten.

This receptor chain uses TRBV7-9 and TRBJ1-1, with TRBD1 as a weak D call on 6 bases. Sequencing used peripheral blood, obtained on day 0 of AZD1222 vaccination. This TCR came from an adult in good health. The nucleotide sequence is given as TGTGCCAGCAAGGGACACACGAACACTGAAGCTTTCTTT. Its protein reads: CASKGHTNTEAFF. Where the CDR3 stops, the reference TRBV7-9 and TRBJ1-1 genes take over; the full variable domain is DTGVSQNPRHKITKRGQNVTFRCDPISEHNRLYWYRQTLGQGPEFLTYFQNEAQLEKSRLLSDRFSAERPKGSFSTLEIQRTEQGDSAMYLCASKGHTNTEAFFGQGTRLTVV.